This TCR beta chain originates from a study of PD-1 blockade in classical Hodgkin lymphoma. The V segment lost 2 bases and the J segment 7 bases; nucleotides outside the gene matches: 3. This CDR3 region has 14 residues. Per the germline V gene, CDR1 is LNHDA and CDR2 is SQIVND (reference sequence). Every patient was affected by relapse after autologous stem cell transplantation, while exposure to brentuximab vedotin was not uniform. Responses achieved at best were complete response, partial response or progressive disease. Profiled with immunoSEQ multiplex PCR; TCRdb holds only in-frame clones, not every one. The table has approximately 84,000 clones, under 90% seen once.

The V call is TRBV19, the J call TRBJ1-4; 8 bases map to TRBD1. The TCR was taken from a human donor with classical Hodgkin lymphoma. The sample in question was peripheral blood mononuclear cells (PBMCs), obtained at baseline. The CDR3 region is CASSIQGASEKLFF. In nucleotides, the CDR3 is TGTGCCAGTAGTATACAGGGGGCATCTGAAAAACTGTTTTTT.